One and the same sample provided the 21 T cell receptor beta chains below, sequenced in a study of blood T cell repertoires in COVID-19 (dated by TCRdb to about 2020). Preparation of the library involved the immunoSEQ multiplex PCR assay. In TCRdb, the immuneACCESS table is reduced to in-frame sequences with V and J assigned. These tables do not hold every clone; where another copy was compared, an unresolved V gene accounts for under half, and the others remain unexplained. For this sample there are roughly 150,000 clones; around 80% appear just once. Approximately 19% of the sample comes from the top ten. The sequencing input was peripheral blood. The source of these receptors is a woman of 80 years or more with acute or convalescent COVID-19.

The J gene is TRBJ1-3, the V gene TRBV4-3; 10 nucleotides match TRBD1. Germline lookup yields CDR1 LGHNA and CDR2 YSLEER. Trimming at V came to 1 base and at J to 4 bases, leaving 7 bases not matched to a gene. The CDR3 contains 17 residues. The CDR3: CASSQVGDRGDGNTIYF. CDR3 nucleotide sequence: TGCGCCAGCAGCCAAGTTGGGGACAGGGGTGACGGAAACACCATATATTTT.

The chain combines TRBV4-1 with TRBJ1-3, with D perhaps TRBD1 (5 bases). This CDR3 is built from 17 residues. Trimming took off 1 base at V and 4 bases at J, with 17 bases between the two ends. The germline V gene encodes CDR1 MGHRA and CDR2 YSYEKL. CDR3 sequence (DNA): TGCGCCAGCAGCCAAGGAATTGGGACTGCCGAAGGAAACACCATATATTTT. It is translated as CASSQGIGTAEGNTIYF.

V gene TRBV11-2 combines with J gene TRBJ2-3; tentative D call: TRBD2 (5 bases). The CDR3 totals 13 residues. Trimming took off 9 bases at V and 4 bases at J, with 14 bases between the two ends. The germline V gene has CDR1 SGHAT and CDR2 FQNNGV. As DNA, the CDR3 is TGTGCCAGTGGGAGCTACCTGTCAGATACGCAGTATTTT. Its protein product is CASGSYLSDTQYF.

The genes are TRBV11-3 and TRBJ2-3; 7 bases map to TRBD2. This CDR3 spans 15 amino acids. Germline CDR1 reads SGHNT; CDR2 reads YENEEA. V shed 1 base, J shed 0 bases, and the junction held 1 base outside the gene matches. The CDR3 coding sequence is TGTGCCAGCAGCTTAGGTAGCGGGAGCACAGATACGCAGTATTTT. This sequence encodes CASSLGSGSTDTQYF.

CDR3 bases: TGTGCCAGCAGCTCAGATGTAGGGGTTCAGCCCCAGCATTTT. The encoded protein is CASSSDVGVQPQHF. The chain joins TRBV2 to TRBJ1-5; D might be TRBD1 (5 bases). Trimming removed 6 bases from V and 6 bases from J, with 15 bases in between. This CDR3 comprises 14 residues. The germline CDR1 and CDR2 sequences are SNHLY and FYNNEI.

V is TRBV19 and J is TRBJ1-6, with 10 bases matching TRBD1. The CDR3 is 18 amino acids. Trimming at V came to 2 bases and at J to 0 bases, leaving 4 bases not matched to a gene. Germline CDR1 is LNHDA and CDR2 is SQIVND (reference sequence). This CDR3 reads CASSIRGQGYSYNSPLHF. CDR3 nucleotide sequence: TGTGCCAGTAGTATACGGGGACAGGGGTACTCCTATAATTCACCCCTCCACTTT.

CDR3 nucleotide sequence: TGCGCCAGCAGCTTTGCTTTTGGGGTCGCGGCCGGCGCGGGGGAGACCCAGTACTTC. Translated, it gives CASSFAFGVAAGAGETQYF. The rearrangement uses TRBV5-1 and TRBJ2-5; D may be TRBD2 (6 bases). Germline lookup yields CDR1 SGHRS and CDR2 YFSETQ. V shed 2 bases and J shed 5 bases, with 28 bases lying between them. This CDR3 has 19 residues.

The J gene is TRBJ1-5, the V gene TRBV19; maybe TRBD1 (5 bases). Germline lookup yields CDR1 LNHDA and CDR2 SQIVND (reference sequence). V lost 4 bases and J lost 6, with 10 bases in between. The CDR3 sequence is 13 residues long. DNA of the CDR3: TGTGCCAGTAGTACCCACAGGTTTCAGCCCCAGCATTTT. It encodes CASSTHRFQPQHF.

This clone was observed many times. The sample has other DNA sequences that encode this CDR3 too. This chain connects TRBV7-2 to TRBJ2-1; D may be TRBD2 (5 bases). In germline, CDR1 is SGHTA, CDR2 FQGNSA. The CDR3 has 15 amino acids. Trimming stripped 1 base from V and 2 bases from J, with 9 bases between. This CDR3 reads CASSLVWGAYNEQFF. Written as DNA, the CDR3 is TGTGCCAGCAGCTTAGTTTGGGGAGCCTACAATGAGCAGTTCTTC.

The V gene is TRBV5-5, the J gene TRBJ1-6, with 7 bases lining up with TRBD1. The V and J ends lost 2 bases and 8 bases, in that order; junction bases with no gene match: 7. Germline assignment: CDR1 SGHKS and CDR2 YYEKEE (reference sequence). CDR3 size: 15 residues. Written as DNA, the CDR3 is TGTGCCAGCAGCTTTCGACAGGGAAGGGATTCACCCCTCCACTTT. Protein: CASSFRQGRDSPLHF.

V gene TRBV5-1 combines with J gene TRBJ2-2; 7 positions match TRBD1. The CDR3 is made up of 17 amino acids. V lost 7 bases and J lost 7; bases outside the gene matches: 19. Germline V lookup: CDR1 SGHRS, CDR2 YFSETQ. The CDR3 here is CASGDTNDRALGGELFF. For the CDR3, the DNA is TGCGCCAGCGGGGACACCAACGACAGGGCGTTAGGCGGGGAGCTGTTTTTT.

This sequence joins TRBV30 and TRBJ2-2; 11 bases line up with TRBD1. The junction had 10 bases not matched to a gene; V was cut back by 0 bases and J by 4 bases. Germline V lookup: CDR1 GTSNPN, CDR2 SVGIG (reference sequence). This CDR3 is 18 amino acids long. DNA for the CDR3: TGTGCCTGGAGTGTGCCGGACAGGGGGCAGCGGGCCACCGGGGAGCTGTTTTTT. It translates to CAWSVPDRGQRATGELFF.

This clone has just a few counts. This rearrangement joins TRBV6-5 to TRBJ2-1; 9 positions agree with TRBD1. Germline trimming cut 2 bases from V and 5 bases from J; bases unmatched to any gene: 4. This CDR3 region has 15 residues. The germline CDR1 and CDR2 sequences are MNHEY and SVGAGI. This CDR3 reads CASSYLQGADNEQFF. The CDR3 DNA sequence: TGTGCCAGCAGTTACCTACAGGGGGCTGACAATGAGCAGTTCTTC.

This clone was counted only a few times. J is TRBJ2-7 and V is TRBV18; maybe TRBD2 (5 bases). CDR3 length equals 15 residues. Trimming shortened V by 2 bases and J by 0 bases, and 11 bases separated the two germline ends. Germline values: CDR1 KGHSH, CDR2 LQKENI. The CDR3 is CASSPKAESSYEQYF. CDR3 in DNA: TGTGCCAGCTCACCAAAAGCGGAAAGCTCCTACGAGCAGTACTTC.

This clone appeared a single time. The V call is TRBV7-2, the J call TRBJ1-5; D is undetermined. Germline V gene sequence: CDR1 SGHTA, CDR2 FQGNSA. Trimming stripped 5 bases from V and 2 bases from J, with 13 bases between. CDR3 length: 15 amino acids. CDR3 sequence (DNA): TGTGCCAGCAGCCAGACGGGTCGTCGCAATCAGCCCCAGCATTTT. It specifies CASSQTGRRNQPQHF.

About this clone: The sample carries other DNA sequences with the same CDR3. The CDR3 sequence is CASSLALSYEQYF. CDR3 coding DNA: TGTGCCAGCAGCTTAGCGCTTAGCTACGAGCAGTACTTC. The chain combines TRBV7-2 with TRBJ2-7; D remains unclear. The CDR3 sequence is 13 residues long. Trimming cost V 0 bases and J 3 bases, with 6 bases left between them. Germline CDR1 SGHTA, CDR2 FQGNSA.

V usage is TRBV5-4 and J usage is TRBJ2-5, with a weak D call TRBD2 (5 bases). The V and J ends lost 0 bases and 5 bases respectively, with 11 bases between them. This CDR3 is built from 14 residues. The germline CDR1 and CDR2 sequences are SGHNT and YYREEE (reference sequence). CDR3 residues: CASSLGPGVETQYF. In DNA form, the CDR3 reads TGTGCCAGCAGCTTGGGACCCGGGGTCGAGACCCAGTACTTC.

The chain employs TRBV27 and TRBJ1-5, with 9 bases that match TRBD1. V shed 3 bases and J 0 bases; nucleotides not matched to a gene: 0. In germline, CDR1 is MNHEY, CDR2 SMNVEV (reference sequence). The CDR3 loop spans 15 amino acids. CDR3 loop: CASSLGQGSNQPQHF. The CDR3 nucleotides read TGTGCCAGCAGTTTGGGACAGGGTAGCAATCAGCCCCAGCATTTT.

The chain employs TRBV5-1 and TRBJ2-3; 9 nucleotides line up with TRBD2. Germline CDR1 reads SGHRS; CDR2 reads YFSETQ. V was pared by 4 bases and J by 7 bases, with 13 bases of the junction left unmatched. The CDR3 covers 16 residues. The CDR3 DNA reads TGCGCCAGCAGCGAAAACCTAGCGGGAAATCGGAATACGCAGTATTTT. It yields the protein CASSENLAGNRNTQYF.

CDR3 residues: CASSPAVDTQYF. The CDR3 DNA sequence: TGTGCCAGCAGCCCCGCGGTAGATACGCAGTATTTT. The chain is built from TRBV7-9 and TRBJ2-3; D uncertain. The germline V gene encodes CDR1 SEHNR and CDR2 FQNEAQ (reference sequence). This CDR3 has 12 residues. V lost 5 bases, J lost 5 bases, and 8 bases lay in between.

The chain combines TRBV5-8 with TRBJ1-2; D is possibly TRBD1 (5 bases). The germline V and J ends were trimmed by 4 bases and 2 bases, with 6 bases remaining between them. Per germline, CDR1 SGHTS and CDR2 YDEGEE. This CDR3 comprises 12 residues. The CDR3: CASSNRNYGYTF. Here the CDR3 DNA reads TGTGCCAGCAGCAACAGGAACTATGGCTACACCTTC.